The next 16 T cell receptor beta chains were all read from a single sample in a study of blood T cells in healthy people across ages. The authors ran a second PCR of about 7 to 12 cycles using a sample-barcoded 5' primer and a J-beta primer mix. TCRdb reprocessed the 5' RACE reads via MiXCR and lists one record per CDR3 protein. The sample lists fewer than 1,000,000 distinct CDR3 sequences; about half were seen once. The sample was blood. The source of these receptors is an elderly man in good health.

The CDR3 is CSGLQNYEQYF. In DNA, the CDR3 is TGCAGCGGATTACAGAACTACGAGCAGTACTTC. This chain joins TRBV29-1 and TRBJ2-7, with D unclear. V was cut by 7 bases and J by 3 bases, with 10 bases left in between. The CDR3 is made up of 11 amino acids. Germline-derived CDR1 and CDR2 are SQVTM and ANQGSEA.

The V gene is TRBV5-4, the J gene TRBJ2-5; maybe TRBD1 (6 bases). V was shortened by 4 bases and J by 11 bases, with 24 bases between the two germline ends. Germline V CDR1 and CDR2: SGHNT, YYREEE (reference sequence). CDR3 length: 15 residues. CDR3 DNA sequence: TGTGCCAGCAGCCCTCGGGCCGGACAGTTTGATGAGCAGTACTTC. Translating it yields CASSPRAGQFDEQYF.

V is TRBV5-1 and J is TRBJ2-4; D gene ambiguous. The V gene lost 4 bases and the J gene lost 0 bases, with 14 bases spanning the gap. The CDR3 loop spans 16 amino acids. Looked up from germline, CDR1 is SGHRS and CDR2 is YFSETQ. The chain's CDR3 is CASSLEPAEAKNIQYF. The CDR3 nucleotides read TGCGCCAGCAGCCTGGAACCGGCAGAAGCCAAAAACATTCAGTACTTC.

The chain recombines TRBV12-3 or TRBV12-4 with TRBJ2-5; D not resolved. The length of the CDR3 is 12 residues. V was trimmed by 7 bases and J by 5 bases, leaving 11 bases between them. The CDR3 here is CASTMFGETQYF. Here the CDR3 DNA reads TGTGCCAGCACGATGTTCGGGGAGACCCAGTACTTC.

Only a few counts were recorded for this clonotype. This chain connects TRBV9 to TRBJ2-1; D perhaps matches TRBD2 (5 bases). The V gene's germline CDR1 is SGDLS and CDR2 YYNGEE. The CDR3 spans 14 residues. V was shortened by 0 bases and J by 8 bases, with 12 bases between the two germline ends. The chain's CDR3 is CASSVAGITDEQFF. CDR3 DNA sequence: TGTGCCAGCAGCGTAGCGGGGATTACCGATGAGCAGTTCTTC.

In its sample, this clonotype was seen a few times. J is TRBJ2-5 and V is TRBV6-2 or TRBV6-3; the match to TRBD1 covers 7 bases. The germline CDR1 and CDR2 sequences are MNHEY and SVGEGT. The CDR3 length is 14 residues. V shed 5 bases and J 2 bases; nucleotides not matched to a gene: 5. CDR3 nucleotide sequence: TGTGCCAGCAGTGCGCCGGGACAGCAAGAGACCCAGTACTTC. It yields the protein CASSAPGQQETQYF.

This clonotype was found a few times. The chain is built from TRBV7-9 and TRBJ1-4, with a possible D match to TRBD1 (5 bases). Germline-derived CDR1 and CDR2 are SEHNR and FQNEAQ (reference sequence). The CDR3 length is 17 residues. The V end lost 5 bases, the J end lost 5 bases, and 21 bases lay between the germline ends. The chain's CDR3 is CASSASSYGRGNEKLFF. The CDR3 DNA sequence: TGTGCCAGCAGCGCCAGCTCCTACGGGCGGGGCAATGAAAAACTGTTTTTT.

The V gene is TRBV15, the J gene TRBJ2-7; D not resolved. Germline loops: CDR1 LNHNV, CDR2 YYDKDF (reference sequence). The CDR3 consists of 14 residues. V dropped 0 bases and J dropped 2 bases, with 8 bases sitting between them. CDR3 region: CATSRERITYEQYF. The CDR3 nucleotides read TGTGCCACCAGCAGAGAGCGTATTACCTACGAGCAGTACTTC. Full variable domain (missing parts from reference TRBV15 and TRBJ2-7): DAMVIQNPRYQVTQFGKPVTLSCSQTLNHNVMYWYQQKSSQAPKLLFHYYDKDFNNEADTPDNFQSRRPNTSFCFLDIRSPGLGDTAMYLCATSRERITYEQYFGPGTRLTVT.

This clonotype was found a few times. The chain employs TRBV20-1 and TRBJ2-3; D is ambiguous. V was shortened by 3 bases and J by 1 base, with 8 bases between the two germline ends. Germline V lookup: CDR1 DFQATT, CDR2 SNEGSKA (reference sequence). CDR3 size: 13 residues. The CDR3 reads CSASFSGTDTQYF. As DNA, the CDR3 is TGCAGTGCTAGTTTCAGCGGCACAGATACGCAGTATTTT.

The chain uses TRBV29-1 and TRBJ2-6; D is ambiguous. Trimming stripped 5 bases from V and 0 bases from J, with 8 bases between. This CDR3 region has 14 residues. The germline CDR1 and CDR2 sequences are SQVTM and ANQGSEA. The CDR3 DNA reads TGCAGCGTTAGGGCAGTCTCTGGGGCCAACGTCCTGACTTTC. Translating gives CSVRAVSGANVLTF. Full variable domain (rest looked up from reference TRBV29-1 and TRBJ2-6): SAVISQKPSRDICQRGTSLTIQCQVDSQVTMMFWYRQQPGQSLTLIATANQGSEATYESGFVIDKFPISRPNLTFSTLTVSNMSPEDSSIYLCSVRAVSGANVLTFGAGSRLTVL.

A few counts support this clonotype. This sequence joins TRBV18 and TRBJ1-5; D is unclear. This CDR3 comprises 15 residues. V was shortened by 3 bases and J by 0 bases, with 9 bases between the two germline ends. Germline values: CDR1 KGHSH, CDR2 LQKENI. The CDR3 sequence is CASSPRRDSNQPQHF. CDR3 DNA sequence: TGTGCCAGCTCACCGCGACGGGATAGCAATCAGCCCCAGCATTTT.

This chain connects TRBV28 to TRBJ1-4; D is uncertain. The germline V and J ends were trimmed by 6 bases and 0 bases, with 11 bases remaining between them. Germline loops: CDR1 MDHEN, CDR2 SYDVKM. This CDR3 contains 15 residues. CDR3 nucleotide sequence: TGTGCCAGCAGACCTAGAATCGCAACTAATGAAAAACTGTTTTTT. Its translation: CASRPRIATNEKLFF.

V gene TRBV5-6 combines with J gene TRBJ2-3; either TRBD1 or TRBD2 may fit D (6 bases each). Trimming stripped 4 bases from V and 3 bases from J, with 12 bases between. This CDR3 has 14 residues. CDR1 is SGHDT and CDR2 is YYEEEE in the germline V gene. CDR3 in amino acids: CASSPGARTDTQYF. CDR3 DNA sequence: TGTGCCAGCAGCCCGGGGGCCCGTACAGATACGCAGTATTTT.

This clonotype is a singleton in its sample. The genes are TRBV6-2 or TRBV6-3 and TRBJ2-7, with D maybe TRBD1 (6 bases). Trimming left V 6 bases short and J 1 base short, with 19 bases between. In germline, CDR1 is MNHEY, CDR2 SVGEGT. This CDR3 is 16 amino acids long. The CDR3 loop reads CASRDRDKSISYEQYF. The CDR3 DNA is TGTGCCAGCAGAGACCGGGACAAAAGTATATCCTACGAGCAGTACTTC.

The chain recombines TRBV4-2 with TRBJ2-3, with 8 bases that match TRBD2. J gave up 3 bases and V 0 bases, and 8 bases lay outside the gene matches. The CDR3 is 17 residues long. Per the germline V gene, CDR1 is LGHNA and CDR2 is YNFKEQ. CDR3: CASSQEWRAGATDTQYF. The CDR3 DNA reads TGTGCCAGCAGCCAAGAGTGGCGAGCGGGGGCGACAGATACGCAGTATTTT.

The J gene is TRBJ2-2, the V gene TRBV5-6; TRBD2 might be the D (5 bases). V lost 4 bases, J lost 0 bases, and 16 bases lay in between. Germline-derived CDR1 and CDR2 are SGHDT and YYEEEE. This CDR3 spans 17 amino acids. The CDR3 region is CASSVFSDLANTGELFF. CDR3 coding DNA: TGTGCCAGCAGCGTATTTAGCGACCTGGCGAACACCGGGGAGCTGTTTTTT.